These 29 T cell receptor beta chains were all obtained from the same sample, sequenced in a study of PD-1 blockade in classical Hodgkin lymphoma. Time point in this sample: cycle 4 day 1 (C4D1), after 5 to 7 weeks of nivolumab. Every one of the patients relapsed after autologous stem cell transplantation (brentuximab vedotin exposure was variable). Clones were read by immunoSEQ multiplex PCR, and TCRdb kept only the in-frame ones, dropping some. The top ten hold about 8.1% of the sample, which has over 50,000 clones, around 90% seen once. The specimen comprised peripheral blood mononuclear cells (PBMCs), sampled before the fourth cycle of nivolumab. Receptors were obtained from a human donor with classical Hodgkin lymphoma.

The rearrangement links TRBV10-3 to TRBJ2-3; D may be TRBD2 (6 bases). V lost 6 bases to trimming and J lost 2 bases, with 12 bases between them. Germline V gene data show CDR1 as ENHRY and CDR2 as SYGVKD. The CDR3 length is 14 residues. CDR3 sequence: CAIRSAGYTDTQYF. DNA for the CDR3: TGTGCCATCAGGTCCGCGGGGTACACAGATACGCAGTATTTT.

V and J are TRBV7-3 and TRBJ2-2, with TRBD2 matching over 11 bases. CDR1 is SGHTA and CDR2 is FQGTGA in the germline V gene. V gave up 5 bases and J gave up 4 bases; unmatched junction bases: 3. CDR3 length: 15 amino acids. CDR3 DNA: TGTGCCAGCAGCATCCTAGCGGGGGGCACCGGGGAGCTGTTTTTT. Protein: CASSILAGGTGELFF.

The chain uses TRBV5-4 and TRBJ1-1; no firm D call. V dropped 2 bases and J dropped 11 bases, with 16 bases sitting between them. This CDR3 comprises 13 residues. The germline gives CDR1 SGHNT, CDR2 YYREEE (reference sequence). CDR3: CASSFQENTLAFF. The CDR3 bases are TGTGCCAGCAGCTTCCAGGAGAACACTTTGGCTTTCTTT.

The chain joins TRBV7-9 to TRBJ1-5; 7 bases map to TRBD1. Germline trimming cut 5 bases from V and 5 bases from J; bases unmatched to any gene: 9. The CDR3 has 15 amino acids. The V gene's germline CDR1 is SEHNR and CDR2 FQNEAQ (reference sequence). CDR3: CASSPLTGVHQPQHF. The CDR3 bases are TGTGCCAGCAGCCCATTAACAGGGGTTCATCAGCCCCAGCATTTT.

The rearrangement links TRBV5-6 to TRBJ1-6; a weak D match, TRBD1 (6 bases). Germline CDR1 reads SGHDT; CDR2 reads YYEEEE. Trimming pared 3 bases from V and 8 bases from J, leaving 12 bases between. The CDR3 is made up of 14 amino acids. The CDR3 loop reads CASSSGTLDSPLHF. The DNA of the CDR3 is TGTGCCAGCAGCTCCGGGACACTCGATTCACCCCTCCACTTT.

The chain uses TRBV9 and TRBJ2-3, with D possibly matching TRBD1 (6 bases). The CDR3 contains 17 residues. Per the germline V gene, CDR1 is SGDLS and CDR2 is YYNGEE. V lost 2 bases, J lost 3 bases, and 19 bases lay in between. The CDR3 protein is CASSVDLGALATDTQYF. The CDR3 nucleotides are TGTGCCAGCAGCGTCGACCTGGGGGCACTGGCAACAGATACGCAGTATTTT.

J is TRBJ2-2 and V is TRBV7-8; TRBD2 might be the D (6 bases). The CDR3 has 12 amino acids. CDR1 and CDR2 (germline): SGHVS, FQNEAQ. The V and J ends lost 8 bases and 6 bases respectively, with 10 bases between them. CDR3 DNA: TGTGCCAGCCGCGGGGCAGCCGGGGAGCTGTTTTTT. It specifies CASRGAAGELFF.

The chain uses TRBV28 and TRBJ1-4; D is uncertain. The germline CDR1 and CDR2 sequences are MDHEN and SYDVKM. The CDR3 consists of 17 residues. The ends were cut back, 4 bases at V and 7 bases at J, with 22 bases in the middle. CDR3 DNA sequence: TGTGCCAGCAGTTCTCCAGCCGGGATCCCAAAGGGTGAAAAACTGTTTTTT. Residues: CASSSPAGIPKGEKLFF.

The table lists this clone with a count of one. The chain links TRBV13 to TRBJ1-6; D is uncertain. Per the germline V gene, CDR1 is PRHDT and CDR2 is FYEKMQ (reference sequence). The CDR3 length is 16 residues. Trimming removed 5 bases from V and 4 bases from J, with 15 bases in between. CDR3 bases: TGTGCCAGCAGCCCCCGGGAGGCTGGGTATAATTCACCCCTCCACTTT. Translated, it gives CASSPREAGYNSPLHF.

The CDR3 loop reads CASSVALRETQYF. Written as DNA, the CDR3 is TGTGCCAGCAGCGTAGCTTTGCGGGAGACCCAGTACTTC. This chain uses TRBV9 with TRBJ2-5; no clear D gene. CDR1 and CDR2 (germline): SGDLS, YYNGEE. The ends were cut back, 0 bases at V and 5 bases at J, with 8 bases in the middle. The length of the CDR3 is 13 residues.

The chain employs TRBV5-6 and TRBJ2-1; D not certain. V dropped 1 base and J dropped 8 bases, with 19 bases sitting between them. This CDR3 is built from 16 residues. Looked up from germline, CDR1 is SGHDT and CDR2 is YYEEEE. The CDR3 protein is CASSLLQSSRVDEQFF. The CDR3 nucleotides read TGTGCCAGCAGCTTGCTACAGTCCTCTCGAGTGGATGAGCAGTTCTTC.

The chain recombines TRBV10-2 with TRBJ1-1; possible D gene TRBD1, 6 bases. The germline gives CDR1 WSHSY, CDR2 SAAADI. V shed 3 bases and J shed 4 bases, with 12 bases lying between them. CDR3 size: 14 residues. The CDR3 region is CASSEIVGGTEAFF. CDR3 nucleotide sequence: TGCGCCAGCAGTGAAATAGTAGGGGGCACTGAAGCTTTCTTT.

Comments on this clone: One junction end does not reproduce the germline sequence, and a read error may be involved. The sample holds other DNA sequences that translate to the same CDR3. V is TRBV4-1 and J is TRBJ2-3, with TRBD2 as a possible D gene (6 bases). Looked up from germline, CDR1 is MGHRA and CDR2 is YSYEKL. The CDR3 is 16 amino acids. The CDR3 is CASSQDGGYSTDTQYF. CDR3 DNA: TGTGCCAGCAGCCAAGATGGGGGGTATAGCACAGATACGCAGTACTTT.

V usage is TRBV4-2 and J usage is TRBJ2-1, with 14 bases that match TRBD2. The J segment lost 9 bases and the V segment lost 0 bases, leaving 7 bases of the junction unmatched. Germline-derived CDR1 and CDR2 are LGHNA and YNFKEQ. The CDR3 loop spans 17 amino acids. As DNA, the CDR3 is TGTGCCAGCAGCCAAGATCAGACTAGCGGGGGGGCGGGTGAGCAGTTCTTC. Protein sequence: CASSQDQTSGGAGEQFF.

The chain employs TRBV7-9 and TRBJ2-3; D gene unclear. This CDR3 has 11 amino acids. V lost 5 bases, J lost 3 bases, and 3 bases lay in between. The V gene's germline CDR1 is SEHNR and CDR2 FQNEAQ (reference sequence). The CDR3 sequence: CASSETDTQYF. The CDR3 DNA is TGTGCCAGCAGCGAAACAGATACGCAGTATTTT.

The chain is built from TRBV6-1 and TRBJ1-1; tentatively, D is TRBD1 (5 bases). The CDR3 length is 17 residues. Per the germline V gene, CDR1 is MNHNS and CDR2 is SASEGT. Trimming stripped 0 bases from V and 1 base from J, with 15 bases between. The CDR3 sequence: CASSEALRHGGNTEAFF. The CDR3 coding sequence is TGTGCCAGCAGTGAAGCGCTTCGGCATGGGGGGAACACTGAAGCTTTCTTT.

The rearrangement links TRBV30 to TRBJ1-3; unclear D gene. The V end lost 4 bases, the J end lost 8 bases, and 12 bases lay between the germline ends. The V gene's germline CDR1 is GTSNPN and CDR2 SVGIG (reference sequence). CDR3 length: 12 residues. CDR3 DNA: TGTGCCTGGACCTCAGTTTCGGACACCATATATTTT. As protein: CAWTSVSDTIYF.

J is TRBJ1-3 and V is TRBV10-3; the D gene is possibly TRBD1 (5 bases). There are 18 residues in the CDR3. V was cut by 2 bases and J by 0 bases, with 17 bases left in between. In germline, CDR1 is ENHRY, CDR2 SYGVKD. The CDR3 reads CAISERAGVIPSGNTIYF. The DNA for the CDR3 is TGTGCCATCAGTGAGAGGGCGGGGGTGATTCCCTCTGGAAACACCATATATTTT.

V usage is TRBV18 and J usage is TRBJ2-7, with unresolved D. This CDR3 is built from 12 residues. Trimming left V 6 bases short and J 3 bases short, with 9 bases between. CDR1 and CDR2 (germline): KGHSH, LQKENI. CDR3 residues: CASSDSLYEQYF. The CDR3 DNA follows: TGTGCCAGCTCGGATAGCCTCTACGAGCAGTACTTC.

The chain links TRBV7-2 to TRBJ1-1; D uncertain. The ends were cut back, 3 bases at V and 0 bases at J, with 11 bases in the middle. Germline V CDR1 and CDR2: SGHTA, FQGNSA. The CDR3 consists of 15 residues. CDR3: CASSFWETMNTEAFF. CDR3 nucleotide sequence: TGTGCCAGCAGCTTTTGGGAGACTATGAACACTGAAGCTTTCTTT.

The chain joins TRBV30 to TRBJ2-2, with TRBD1 as a possible D gene (5 bases). The CDR3 sequence is 14 residues long. The germline CDR1 and CDR2 sequences are GTSNPN and SVGIG (reference sequence). The ends were cut back, 2 bases at V and 6 bases at J, with 13 bases in the middle. In nucleotides, the CDR3 is TGTGCCTGGAGTAGTGGCAGGGCCGCCGGGGAGCTGTTTTTT. Translating it yields CAWSSGRAAGELFF.

In this sample, this clone turned up a few times. V is TRBV30 and J is TRBJ1-5, with D uncertain. Trimming cost V 0 bases and J 3 bases, with 9 bases left between them. CDR1 is GTSNPN and CDR2 is SVGIG in the germline V gene (reference sequence). The CDR3 has 14 amino acids. DNA for the CDR3: TGTGCCTGGAGTGTAAGGCAGGTCAATCAGCCCCAGCATTTT. Translating gives CAWSVRQVNQPQHF.

On this clone itself: This specimen includes other DNA sequences encoding the same CDR3. Here the CDR3 DNA reads TGTGCCAGCAGTTACTCGAGGAATCAGCCCCAGCATTTT. Protein product: CASSYSRNQPQHF. The chain employs TRBV6-5 and TRBJ1-5; no reliable D call. The CDR3 is 13 amino acids. V dropped 0 bases and J dropped 4 bases, with 4 bases sitting between them. Germline V CDR1 and CDR2: MNHEY, SVGAGI.

The rearrangement links TRBV29-1 to TRBJ1-2; D ambiguous. The V end lost 7 bases, the J end lost 7 bases, and 16 bases lay between the germline ends. Per germline, CDR1 SQVTM and CDR2 ANQGSEA. CDR3 length: 12 residues. CDR3 amino acids: CSARPGRGGYTF. In DNA form, the CDR3 reads TGCAGCGCCCGACCCGGACGTGGTGGCTACACCTTC.

This chain joins TRBV6-5 and TRBJ2-3; tentative D call: TRBD1 (5 bases). The CDR3 is 14 residues long. The germline V gene encodes CDR1 MNHEY and CDR2 SVGAGI. The ends were cut back, 11 bases at V and 2 bases at J, with 17 bases in the middle. The CDR3 DNA sequence: TGTGCCTCCCAGTGGGGCTCACTCACAGATACGCAGTATTTT. It specifies CASQWGSLTDTQYF.

The rearrangement uses TRBV6-6 and TRBJ1-1; 7 bases are shared with TRBD1. Looked up from germline, CDR1 is MNHNY and CDR2 is SVGAGI (reference sequence). The CDR3 covers 13 residues. This CDR3 reads CAAQDRMNTEAFF. CDR3 coding DNA: TGTGCAGCCCAGGACAGGATGAACACTGAAGCTTTCTTT.

V usage is TRBV5-6 and J usage is TRBJ1-4; 10 bases align to TRBD1. Germline values: CDR1 SGHDT, CDR2 YYEEEE. The CDR3 extends over 16 amino acids. The junction had 10 bases not matched to a gene; V was cut back by 5 bases and J by 6 bases. DNA for the CDR3: TGTGCCAGCAGTTTCGACAGGGGGCATCTCTATGAAAAACTGTTTTTT. Its protein is CASSFDRGHLYEKLFF.

This chain joins TRBV19 and TRBJ2-2, with D tentatively TRBD2 (5 bases). V was trimmed by 9 bases and J by 0 bases, leaving 17 bases between them. The CDR3 spans 16 residues. Germline lookup yields CDR1 LNHDA and CDR2 SQIVND (reference sequence). CDR3 region: CARPIGGQANTGELFF. The CDR3 DNA follows: TGTGCCAGGCCTATAGGCGGGCAGGCGAACACCGGGGAGCTGTTTTTT.

The J gene is TRBJ2-5, the V gene TRBV6-1, with 10 bases fitting TRBD2. V gave up 1 base and J gave up 5 bases; unmatched junction bases: 10. CDR3 length: 17 residues. In germline, CDR1 is MNHNS, CDR2 SASEGT. CDR3 coding DNA: TGTGCCAGCAGTGAAGGAAGCGGGGGGGGCCCCACGGAGACCCAGTACTTC. Residues: CASSEGSGGGPTETQYF.